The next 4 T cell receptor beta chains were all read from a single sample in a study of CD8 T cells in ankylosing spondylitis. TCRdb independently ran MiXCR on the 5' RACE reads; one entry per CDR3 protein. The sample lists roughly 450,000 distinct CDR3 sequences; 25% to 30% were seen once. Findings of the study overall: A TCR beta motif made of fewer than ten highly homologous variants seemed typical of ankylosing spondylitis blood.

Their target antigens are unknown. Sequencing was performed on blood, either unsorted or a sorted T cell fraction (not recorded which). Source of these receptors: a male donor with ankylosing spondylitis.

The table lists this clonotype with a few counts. Written as DNA, the CDR3 is TGTGCCAGCAGTGACGATACCGGGACTGAGAATCAGCCCCAGCATTTT. This sequence encodes CASSDDTGTENQPQHF. V gene TRBV25-1 combines with J gene TRBJ1-5; tentatively, D is TRBD1 (5 bases). Trimming stripped 3 bases from V and 4 bases from J, with 16 bases between. Germline V gives CDR1 MGHDK, CDR2 SYGVNS. CDR3 length: 16 amino acids. Drawing the rest from reference TRBV25-1 and TRBJ1-5, the complete variable domain is EADIYQTPRYLVIGTGKKITLECSQTMGHDKMYWYQQDPGMELHLIHYSYGVNSTEKGDLSSESTVSRIRTEHFPLTLESARPSHTSQYLCASSDDTGTENQPQHFGDGTRLSIL.

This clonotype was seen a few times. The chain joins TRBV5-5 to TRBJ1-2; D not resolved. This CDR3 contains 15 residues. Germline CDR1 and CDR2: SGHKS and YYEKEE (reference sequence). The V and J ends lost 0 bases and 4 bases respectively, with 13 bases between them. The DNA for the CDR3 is TGTGCCAGCAGCTTGGGGCATCGGGGATCCTATGGCTACACCTTC. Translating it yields CASSLGHRGSYGYTF.

CDR3 DNA: TGCAGTGCTAGAGATCGGACAGGGGTTGATAATTCACCCCTCCACTTT. It encodes CSARDRTGVDNSPLHF. This chain connects TRBV20-1 to TRBJ1-6, with 9 bases that match TRBD1. Trimming took 0 bases from V and 5 from J; bases not matched to a gene: 5. The CDR3 runs to 16 residues. CDR1 and CDR2 from the germline V gene are DFQATT and SNEGSKA (reference sequence).

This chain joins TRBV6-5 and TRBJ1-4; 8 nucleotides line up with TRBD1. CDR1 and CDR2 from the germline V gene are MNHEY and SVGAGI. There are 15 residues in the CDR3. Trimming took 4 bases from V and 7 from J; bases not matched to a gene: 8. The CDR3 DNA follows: TGTGCCAGCAGTTCGACAGGGGTGAAGGGTGAAAAACTGTTTTTT. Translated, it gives CASSSTGVKGEKLFF.